These 5 T cell receptor beta chains were all obtained from the same sample, sequenced in a study of T cell responses to AZD1222 COVID-19 vaccine listed by TCRdb under 2021. The sample's time point, from its label and the paper: baseline before first vaccination. The library was prepared using the immunoSEQ multiplex PCR assay. The table was pulled from immuneACCESS by TCRdb, which kept in-frame rearrangements only. Such tables lose some clones; where checked, under half of the loss comes from unresolved V genes, and the rest has no known cause. The sample includes approximately 150,000 clones, with 92% observed a single time. The ten largest clones represent approximately 2.3% of the sample. The sequenced sample was peripheral blood, obtained on day 0 of AZD1222 vaccination. These receptors all come from an adult in good health.

This clone was counted only a few times. V is TRBV28 and J is TRBJ1-2, with a possible D match to TRBD1 (6 bases). V was shortened by 6 bases and J by 8 bases, with 19 bases between the two germline ends. CDR1 and CDR2 (germline): MDHEN, SYDVKM. The CDR3 consists of 14 residues. The CDR3 spells CASSRRGGAPGYTF. The CDR3 coding sequence is TGTGCCAGCAGCCGCCGAGGGGGGGCGCCAGGCTACACCTTC.

The rearrangement uses TRBV9 and TRBJ2-1, with 10 positions matching TRBD2. Germline lookup yields CDR1 SGDLS and CDR2 YYNGEE. This CDR3 is built from 16 residues. V shed 0 bases and J 6 bases; nucleotides not matched to a gene: 6. CDR3 DNA sequence: TGTGCCAGCAGCGTAGGTAGCCTAGCGGGGGCCAATGAGCAGTTCTTC. Encoded protein: CASSVGSLAGANEQFF.

This chain connects TRBV6-5 to TRBJ2-7; 10 nucleotides match TRBD2. The CDR3 length is 15 residues. V shed 6 bases, J shed 1 base, and the junction held 6 bases outside the gene matches. Germline lookup yields CDR1 MNHEY and CDR2 SVGAGI. The CDR3, as DNA: TGTGCCAGCAGCCCGACTAGCGGGTGGTCCTACGAGCAGTACTTC. Residues: CASSPTSGWSYEQYF.

The rearrangement uses TRBV28 and TRBJ2-1, with 10 bases identical to TRBD2. Germline CDR1 reads MDHEN; CDR2 reads SYDVKM. The CDR3 spans 16 residues. With 7 bases clipped from V and 8 bases from J, the junction kept 14 bases outside the gene matches. The CDR3 is CASTSFLAGVSDEQFF. CDR3 in DNA: TGTGCCAGCACCTCCTTCCTAGCGGGAGTGTCAGATGAGCAGTTCTTC.

The rearrangement joins TRBV6-2 or TRBV6-3 to TRBJ2-7; D is unresolved. V lost 5 bases, J lost 1 base, and 3 bases lay in between. CDR3 length: 11 amino acids. Looked up from germline, CDR1 is MNHEY and CDR2 is SVGEGT. As DNA, the CDR3 is TGTGCCAGCAGTCATTCCTACGAGCAGTACTTC. Amino acid sequence: CASSHSYEQYF.